The 25 T cell receptor beta chains presented below share a single source sample, sequenced in a study of breast tumors, draining lymph nodes, adjacent tissues. TCRdb called the multiplex PCR reads again in MiXCR, with one record for every CDR3 protein. Here the sample spans over 15,000 distinct CDR3 sequences, roughly 64% being singletons. Sequenced sample: tumor-adjacent breast tissue. The receptor set was obtained from a female donor with breast cancer. Some clones in this sample may be carry-over from other donors' samples.

This clonotype is medium-sized by share. The gene calls are TRBV6-6 and TRBJ2-3; 10 nucleotides line up with TRBD1. Germline V gene lookup returns CDR1 MNHNY and CDR2 SVGAGI (reference sequence). J lost 5 bases, V lost 5 bases, and 7 bases had no gene match. The CDR3 totals 15 residues. CDR3 nucleotides: TGTGCCAGCAGTAGACAGGGGGCGATAGGAGATACGCAGTATTTT. This gives the protein CASSRQGAIGDTQYF.

The chain uses TRBV24-1 and TRBJ2-3; D is unclear. Trimming removed 5 bases at V and 0 bases at J, with 8 bases between. In germline, CDR1 is KGHDR, CDR2 SFDVKD. This CDR3 has 14 amino acids. The CDR3 DNA reads as TGTGCCACCAGTGGTGCTTCTAGCACAGATACGCAGTATTTT. Protein sequence: CATSGASSTDTQYF.

The chain joins TRBV11-2 to TRBJ2-1; no clear D. The CDR3 spans 14 residues. V was shortened by 2 bases and J by 0 bases, with 5 bases between the two germline ends. Germline CDR1 reads SGHAT; CDR2 reads FQNNGV. CDR3 sequence (DNA): TGTGCCAGCAGCTTAATTGGCTCCTACAATGAGCAGTTCTTC. It codes for CASSLIGSYNEQFF.

This chain uses TRBV7-8 with TRBJ2-7; D is unresolved. Germline CDR1 and CDR2: SGHVS and FQNEAQ. The length of the CDR3 is 13 residues. V dropped 5 bases and J dropped 6 bases, with 14 bases sitting between them. The CDR3 reads CASSPLAESEQYF. In nucleotides, the CDR3 is TGTGCCAGCAGCCCCCTGGCCGAATCCGAGCAGTACTTC.

V usage is TRBV24-1 and J usage is TRBJ1-2; D call uncertain. The CDR3 extends over 14 amino acids. Trimming removed 9 bases at V and 1 base at J, with 14 bases between. Germline CDR1 and CDR2: KGHDR and SFDVKD. CDR3 loop: CATLYFGFNYGYTF. The CDR3 DNA reads as TGTGCCACCTTGTATTTCGGGTTTAACTATGGCTACACCTTC.

The CDR3 spells CASSFLDSTDTQYF. The DNA of the CDR3 is TGTGCCAGCAGCTTTCTGGACAGCACAGATACGCAGTATTTT. The chain recombines TRBV5-6 with TRBJ2-3; D unclear. The CDR3 length is 14 residues. Germline values: CDR1 SGHDT, CDR2 YYEEEE. V was shortened by 2 bases and J by 0 bases, with 7 bases between the two germline ends.

The chain joins TRBV20-1 to TRBJ2-6, with D perhaps matching TRBD1 or TRBD2 (5 bases each). The CDR3 length is 18 residues. CDR1 is DFQATT and CDR2 is SNEGSKA in the germline V gene (reference sequence). V lost 1 base and J lost 0, with 16 bases in between. The CDR3 reads CSARVGTGPPSGANVLTF. CDR3 coding DNA: TGCAGTGCTAGAGTCGGCACGGGACCTCCCTCTGGGGCCAACGTCCTGACTTTC.

In its sample, this clonotype was seen many times. This sequence joins TRBV7-6 and TRBJ2-5, with no clear D. The CDR3 length is 12 residues. CDR1 is SGHVS, CDR2 FNYEAQ, per germline. V shed 5 bases and J shed 4 bases, with 8 bases lying between them. The CDR3 bases are TGTGCCAGCAGCCCCGCTACAGAGACCCAGTACTTC. Translation gives CASSPATETQYF.

This rearrangement joins TRBV29-1 to TRBJ1-3; no clear D gene. Germline V gene sequence: CDR1 SQVTM, CDR2 ANQGSEA. The CDR3 consists of 14 residues. With 6 bases removed from V and 2 bases from J, the gap between germline ends came to 14 bases. For the CDR3, the DNA is TGCAGCGTCACCGGTATCGGAACTGGAAACACCATATATTTT. Protein: CSVTGIGTGNTIYF.

This clonotype is termed medium-sized. The chain employs TRBV19 and TRBJ2-7; possible D gene TRBD1, 5 bases. Germline V gene sequence: CDR1 LNHDA, CDR2 SQIVND (reference sequence). Trimming stripped 4 bases from V and 0 bases from J, with 13 bases between. This CDR3 has 15 amino acids. In nucleotides, the CDR3 is TGTGCCAGTAGTACCTTAAGGGGTCCCTCCTACGAGCAGTACTTC. Amino acid sequence: CASSTLRGPSYEQYF.

This clonotype was detected ten times or more. A read error may be the cause here, since a much bigger clone is one base away. The rearrangement uses TRBV6-2 or TRBV6-3 and TRBJ1-2; D remains unclear. Looked up from germline, CDR1 is MNHEY and CDR2 is SVGEGT. This CDR3 contains 15 residues. Trimming left V 4 bases short and J 4 bases short, with 16 bases between. CDR3 in amino acids: CASSSSHGPLYGYTF. The CDR3 DNA is TGTGCCAGCAGTTCCTCGCACGGACCCCTCTATGGCTACACCTTC.

This clonotype was seen a handful of times. This chain connects TRBV6-6 to TRBJ1-2, with D tentatively TRBD1 (5 bases). The CDR3 totals 15 residues. With 2 bases removed from V and 8 bases from J, the gap between germline ends came to 18 bases. Germline V gene sequence: CDR1 MNHNY, CDR2 SVGAGI (reference sequence). CDR3 region: CASSYGWDPRRGYTF. DNA of the CDR3: TGTGCCAGCAGTTACGGATGGGACCCACGACGGGGCTACACCTTC.

This chain connects TRBV7-3 to TRBJ1-2; TRBD1 is a possible D gene (6 bases). The CDR3 is 16 amino acids. Germline CDR1 is SGHTA and CDR2 is FQGTGA. V was shortened by 2 bases and J by 8 bases, with 21 bases between the two germline ends. The CDR3 is CASSLWGGTITSGYTF. The CDR3 DNA follows: TGTGCCAGCAGCTTATGGGGGGGGACAATTACTTCCGGCTACACCTTC.

This clonotype was seen repeatedly, ten times or more. A read error may be the cause here, since a much bigger clone is one base away. This chain uses TRBV6-1 with TRBJ1-2; D gene uncertain. The germline gives CDR1 MNHNS, CDR2 SASEGT. V dropped 10 bases and J dropped 4 bases, with 16 bases sitting between them. CDR3 size: 13 residues. Written as DNA, the CDR3 is TGTGCCATCAGCCATCTTTTCCTCTATGGCTACACCTTC. It encodes CAISHLFLYGYTF.

The V gene is TRBV15, the J gene TRBJ1-4, with D hard to call. Germline CDR1 reads LNHNV; CDR2 reads YYDKDF (reference sequence). The CDR3 length is 16 residues. The V gene lost 0 bases and the J gene lost 7 bases, with 15 bases spanning the gap. The CDR3 is CATSRDLAGDGEKLFF. The CDR3 DNA reads as TGTGCCACCAGCAGAGATCTTGCTGGGGATGGTGAAAAACTGTTTTTT.

This clonotype was picked up one time. This may stem from a read error, because a much larger clone lies one nucleotide away. No conserved phenylalanine or tryptophan is present at the end of the CDR3, so a read error is the likely explanation. V gene TRBV6-5 combines with J gene TRBJ1-1, with D unresolved. There are 13 residues in the CDR3. V lost 6 bases to trimming and J lost 3 bases, with 11 bases between them. Looked up from germline, CDR1 is MNHEY and CDR2 is SVGAGI. The CDR3 sequence: CASSLNGHTEAFL. CDR3 nucleotide sequence: TGTGCCAGCAGCCTCAATGGACACACTGAAGCTTTCTTG.

This clonotype is labeled medium-sized. The V call is TRBV6-6, the J call TRBJ2-7, with 9 nucleotides matching TRBD1. The CDR3 sequence is 15 residues long. V lost 5 bases, J lost 0 bases, and 5 bases stayed unmatched. Germline V gives CDR1 MNHNY, CDR2 SVGAGI (reference sequence). The chain's CDR3 is CASSPGTGFSYEQYV. For the CDR3, the DNA is TGTGCCAGCAGTCCCGGGACAGGGTTCTCCTACGAGCAGTACGTC.

This clonotype appeared once. The chain carries TRBV9 and TRBJ2-2; D unclear. Germline loops: CDR1 SGDLS, CDR2 YYNGEE. V dropped 0 bases and J dropped 4 bases, with 4 bases sitting between them. The CDR3 runs to 13 residues. In DNA form, the CDR3 reads TGTGCCAGCAGCGTAGTATCCACCGGGGAGCTGTTTTTT. Protein: CASSVVSTGELFF.

This clonotype was seen ten or more times. This sequence joins TRBV6-1 and TRBJ2-2; D possibly corresponds to TRBD1 (5 bases). Between the trimmed V and J ends, which lost 2 bases and 6 bases, there was a span of 16 bases. Germline V gene lookup returns CDR1 MNHNS and CDR2 SASEGT. The CDR3 runs 16 residues. CDR3 residues: CASSESPGLNPGELFF. Here the CDR3 DNA reads TGTGCCAGCAGTGAAAGCCCAGGGTTAAACCCCGGGGAGCTGTTTTTT.

This clonotype was found a few times. The rearrangement uses TRBV7-8 and TRBJ2-2, with D uncertain. V was pared by 5 bases and J by 1 base, with 11 bases between. This CDR3 has 15 residues. Germline V gene data show CDR1 as SGHVS and CDR2 as FQNEAQ. The CDR3 protein is CASSPLTRNTGELFF. Written as DNA, the CDR3 is TGTGCCAGCAGCCCCCTGACTCGGAACACCGGGGAGCTGTTTTTT.

The chain combines TRBV6-6 with TRBJ1-5, with TRBD1 matching 12 bases. The CDR3 contains 17 residues. Losses at the gene ends were 6 bases for V and 4 bases for J; bases not matched to a gene: 10. Germline V gene sequence: CDR1 MNHNY, CDR2 SVGAGI (reference sequence). CDR3 bases: TGTGCCAGCAGCCACCCAGGGGGACAGGGGGCGAATCAGCCCCAGCATTTT. Its protein is CASSHPGGQGANQPQHF.

This chain uses TRBV2 with TRBJ2-7; a weak D match, TRBD2 (6 bases). The germline gives CDR1 SNHLY, CDR2 FYNNEI. V dropped 2 bases and J dropped 3 bases, with 11 bases sitting between them. The CDR3 consists of 14 residues. CDR3 protein: CASSESWGVYEQYF. Here the CDR3 DNA reads TGTGCCAGCAGTGAAAGCTGGGGGGTCTACGAGCAGTACTTC.

V and J are TRBV6-2 or TRBV6-3 and TRBJ1-2, with 8 bases matching TRBD1. The CDR3 runs 12 residues. V shed 10 bases and J 4 bases; nucleotides not matched to a gene: 5. Germline V lookup: CDR1 MNHEY, CDR2 SVGEGT. CDR3 sequence: CATAGTGYGYTF. The CDR3 DNA reads TGTGCCACCGCCGGGACAGGCTATGGCTACACCTTC.

The chain links TRBV30 to TRBJ1-5, with 7 bases fitting TRBD1. The V gene end was trimmed by 2 bases and the J gene end by 4 bases; junction bases not matched to a gene: 2. Germline V lookup: CDR1 GTSNPN, CDR2 SVGIG (reference sequence). The CDR3 sequence is 13 residues long. The CDR3 DNA sequence: TGTGCCTGGAGTCGACAGGGAAATCAGCCCCAGCATTTT. Protein product: CAWSRQGNQPQHF.

This chain links TRBV3-1 with TRBJ2-7; 11 bases line up with TRBD2. Per germline, CDR1 LGHDT and CDR2 YNNKEL (reference sequence). This CDR3 has 20 amino acids. The CDR3 sequence: CASSQEVPSGGQRSSYEQYV. Here the CDR3 DNA reads TGCGCCAGCAGCCAAGAAGTCCCTAGCGGGGGGCAAAGGAGCTCCTACGAGCAGTACGTC.